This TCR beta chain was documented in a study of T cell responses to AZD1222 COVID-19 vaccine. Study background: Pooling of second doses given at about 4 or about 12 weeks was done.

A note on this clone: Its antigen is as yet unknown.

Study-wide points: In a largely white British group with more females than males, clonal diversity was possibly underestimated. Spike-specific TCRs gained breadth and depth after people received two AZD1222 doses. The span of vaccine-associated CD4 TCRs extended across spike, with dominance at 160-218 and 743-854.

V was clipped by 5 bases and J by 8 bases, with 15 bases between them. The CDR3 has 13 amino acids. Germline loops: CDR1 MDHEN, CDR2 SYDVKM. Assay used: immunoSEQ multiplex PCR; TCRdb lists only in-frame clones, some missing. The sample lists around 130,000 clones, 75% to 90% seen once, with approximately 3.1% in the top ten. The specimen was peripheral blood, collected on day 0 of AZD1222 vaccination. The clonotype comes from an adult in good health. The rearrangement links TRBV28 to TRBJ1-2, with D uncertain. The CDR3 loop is CASSPDMGWGYTF. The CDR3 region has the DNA TGTGCCAGCAGTCCCGACATGGGGTGGGGCTACACCTTC.